Included here is one T cell receptor (beta chain) sequence, with context. Its antigen is as yet unknown. CDR3 size: 15 residues. V lost 1 base, J lost 4 bases, and 2 bases stayed unmatched. Germline CDR1 is SGHAT and CDR2 is FQNNGV. The study ran its PCR with 60 Vbeta and 13 Jbeta primers. TCRdb's copy holds only in-frame clones and misses some; the assay was immunoSEQ multiplex PCR. The sample shows 100,000 to 150,000 clones, under 85% of them seen only once. This sample was included in a study of cytomegalovirus exposure and HLA in healthy donors. The wider study: Drawn from HLA-typed donors, around 85 million unique TCRs were held in an early data release.

Study conclusions and caveats: Versus the roughly 670-donor mean, an Asian-associated ancestry cluster reportedly showed fewer N-insertions in a later analysis. According to reports, the classifier identified cytomegalovirus status with high specificity and sensitivity. Certain indistinguishable V segments, among them TRBV6-2 and TRBV6-3, were excluded.

The sequencing sample was made of PBMCs. This chain connects TRBV11-2 to TRBJ1-3; 9 positions match TRBD1. The receptor was isolated from a woman aged 40 to 55 in good health and CMV-seropositive. Written as DNA, the CDR3 is TGTGCCAGCAGCTTAGCGGACAGGGGAGGAAACACCATATATTTT. Its translation: CASSLADRGGNTIYF.